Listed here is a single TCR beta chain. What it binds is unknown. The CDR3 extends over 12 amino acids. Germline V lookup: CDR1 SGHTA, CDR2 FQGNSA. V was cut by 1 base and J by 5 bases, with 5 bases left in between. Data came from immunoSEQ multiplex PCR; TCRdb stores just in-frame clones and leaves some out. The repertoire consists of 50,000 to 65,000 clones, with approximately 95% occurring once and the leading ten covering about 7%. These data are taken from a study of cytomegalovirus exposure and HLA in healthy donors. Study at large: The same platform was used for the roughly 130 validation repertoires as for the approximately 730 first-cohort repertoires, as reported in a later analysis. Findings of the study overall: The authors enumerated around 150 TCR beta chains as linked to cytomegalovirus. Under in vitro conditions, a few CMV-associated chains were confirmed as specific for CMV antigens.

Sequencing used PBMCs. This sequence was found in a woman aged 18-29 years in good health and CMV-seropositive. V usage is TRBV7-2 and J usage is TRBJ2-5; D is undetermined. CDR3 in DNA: TGTGCCAGCAGCTTAGTCAGGGAGACCCAGTACTTC. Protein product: CASSLVRETQYF.